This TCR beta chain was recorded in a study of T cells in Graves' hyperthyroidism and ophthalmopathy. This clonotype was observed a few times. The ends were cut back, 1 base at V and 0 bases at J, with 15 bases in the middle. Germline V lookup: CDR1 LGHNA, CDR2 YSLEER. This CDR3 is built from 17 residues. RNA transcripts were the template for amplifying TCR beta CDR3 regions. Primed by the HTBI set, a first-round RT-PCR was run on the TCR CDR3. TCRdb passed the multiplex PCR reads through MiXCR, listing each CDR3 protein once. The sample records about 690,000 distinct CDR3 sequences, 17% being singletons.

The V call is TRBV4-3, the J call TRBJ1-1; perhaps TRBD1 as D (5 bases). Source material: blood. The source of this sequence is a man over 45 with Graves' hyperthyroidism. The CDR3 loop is CASSQGEGLRLNTEAFF. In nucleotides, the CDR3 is TGCGCCAGCAGCCAAGGGGAGGGACTGAGATTGAACACTGAAGCTTTCTTT.